This entry concerns a single T cell receptor beta chain. The sample belongs to a study of blood T cell repertoires in COVID-19. On the study more broadly: Italy, Spain and the United States were the sources of the convalescent and acute COVID-19 samples.

Authors' analysis steps: Estimation of nucleated cell counts was performed using reference gene primer amplification. Measured with immunoSEQ multiplex PCR; TCRdb has only the in-frame clones, and not every one. The V and J calls and the clone size are those of that table, but D and trimming were determined from the DNA. The data show roughly 100,000 clones, with 65% to 90% seen just once and about 5% held by the top ten. Germline CDR1 reads LGHNT; CDR2 reads FRNRAP. The V and J ends lost 2 bases and 7 bases respectively, with 11 bases between them. This CDR3 region has 14 residues. The source of this sequence is a man in his fifties or sixties with acute or convalescent COVID-19. V gene TRBV12-5 combines with J gene TRBJ2-2; possibly TRBD1 for D (6 bases). Sequencing was carried out using peripheral blood. The CDR3 spells CASGLTQTGGELFF. The CDR3 coding sequence is TGTGCTAGTGGTTTGACCCAGACAGGCGGGGAGCTGTTTTTT.